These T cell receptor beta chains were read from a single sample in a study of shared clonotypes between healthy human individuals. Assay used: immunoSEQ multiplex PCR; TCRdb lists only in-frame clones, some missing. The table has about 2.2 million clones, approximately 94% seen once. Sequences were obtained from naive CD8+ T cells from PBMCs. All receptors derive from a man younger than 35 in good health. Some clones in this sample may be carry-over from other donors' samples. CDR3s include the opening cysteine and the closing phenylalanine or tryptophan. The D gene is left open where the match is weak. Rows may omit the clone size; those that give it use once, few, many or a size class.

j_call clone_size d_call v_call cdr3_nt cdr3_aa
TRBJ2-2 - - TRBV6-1 TGTGCCAGCAGTGAAAAACAGGCGACGAACACCGGGGAGCTGTTTTTT CASSEKQATNTGELFF
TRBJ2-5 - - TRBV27 TGTGCCAGCAGTTATATGGGGGCCCAAGAGACCCAGTACTTC CASSYMGAQETQYF
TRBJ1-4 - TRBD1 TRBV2 TGTGCCGGAACCCAAACAGGGGCGCGGGATGAAAAACTGTTTTTT CAGTQTGARDEKLFF
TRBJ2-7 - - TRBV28 TGTGCCAGCAGTTTACGCTCCTACGAGCAGTACTTC CASSLRSYEQYF
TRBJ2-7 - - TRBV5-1 TGCGCCAGCAGCTTCAACCGGGACTCCTACGAGCAGTACTTC CASSFNRDSYEQYF
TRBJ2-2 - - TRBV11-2 TGTGCCAGCAGTTTAAGGGGGGCGGTTCTTCTCACCGGGGAGCTGTTTTTT CASSLRGAVLLTGELFF
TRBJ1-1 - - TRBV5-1 TGCGCCAGCAGCTTGGTCCTAGGGGGCACTGAAGCTTTCTTT CASSLVLGGTEAFF
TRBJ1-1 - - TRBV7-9 TGTGCCAGCAGCTGGACCCTCAACACTGAAGCTTTCTTT CASSWTLNTEAFF
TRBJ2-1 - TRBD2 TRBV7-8 TGTGCCAGCAGCTTGGGACTAGCCAAAAACAATGAGCAGTTCTTC CASSLGLAKNNEQFF
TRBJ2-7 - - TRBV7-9 TGTGCCAGCAGCTTAGTCGGCAGGGTATACGAGCAGTACTTC CASSLVGRVYEQYF
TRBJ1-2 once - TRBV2 TGTGCCAGCAGGATTAAGGTTTCTGGGGAGGGCTATGGCTACACCTTC CASRIKVSGEGYGYTF
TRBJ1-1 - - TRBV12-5 TGTGCTAGTGGTTTGGTAGGGGACACTGAAGCTTTCTTT CASGLVGDTEAFF
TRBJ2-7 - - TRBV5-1 TGCGCCAGCAGCGAAGGGCCCGGGTACGAGCAGTACTTC CASSEGPGYEQYF
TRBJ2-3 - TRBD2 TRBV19 TGTGCCAGTAGACAGCGGGAGTTCTCGGCAGATACGCAGTATTTT CASRQREFSADTQYF